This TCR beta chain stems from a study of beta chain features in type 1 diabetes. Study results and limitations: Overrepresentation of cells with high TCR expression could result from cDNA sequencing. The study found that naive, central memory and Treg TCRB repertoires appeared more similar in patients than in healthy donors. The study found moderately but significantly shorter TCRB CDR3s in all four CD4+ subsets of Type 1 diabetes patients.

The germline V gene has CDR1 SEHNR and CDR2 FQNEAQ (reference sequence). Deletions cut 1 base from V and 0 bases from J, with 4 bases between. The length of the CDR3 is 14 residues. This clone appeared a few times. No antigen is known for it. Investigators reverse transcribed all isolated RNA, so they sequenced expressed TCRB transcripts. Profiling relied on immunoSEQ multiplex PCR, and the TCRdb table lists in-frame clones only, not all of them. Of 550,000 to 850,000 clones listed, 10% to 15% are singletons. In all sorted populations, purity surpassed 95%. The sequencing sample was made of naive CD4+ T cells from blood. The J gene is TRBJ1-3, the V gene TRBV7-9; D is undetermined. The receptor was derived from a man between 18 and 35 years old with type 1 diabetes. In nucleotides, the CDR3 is TGTGCCAGCAGCTTAGACAGCTCTGGAAACACCATATATTTT. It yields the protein CASSLDSSGNTIYF.